A selection of T cell receptor beta chains follows, all from one sample in a study of beta chain features in type 1 diabetes. The table came from immunoSEQ multiplex PCR; TCRdb's copy has only in-frame clones and leaves some out. The sample includes roughly 240,000 clones, around 22% of them seen just once. The sample comprised naive CD4+ T cells from blood. Every receptor here comes from a woman between 25 and 40 years old with type 1 diabetes. Both conserved end residues are part of each CDR3. A D gene is named only where the DNA matches it firmly. Not all rows give a size; the values are once, few, many and, for expanded clones, a class.

d_call: -
v_call: TRBV28
clone_size: few
j_call: TRBJ2-2
cdr3_nt: TGTGCCAGCAGTTTAGGGGGACTTTACACCGGGGAGCTGTTTTTT
cdr3_aa: CASSLGGLYTGELFF

d_call: TRBD1
v_call: TRBV6-1
clone_size: few
j_call: TRBJ2-1
cdr3_nt: TGTGCCAGCATCCGATTGGGGACAGGGGTCGATGAGCAGTTCTTC
cdr3_aa: CASIRLGTGVDEQFF

d_call: -
v_call: TRBV5-1
clone_size: -
j_call: TRBJ1-5
cdr3_nt: TGCGCCAGCAGCTTCGGCGGGGAATTGGGCAATCAGCCCCAGCATTTT
cdr3_aa: CASSFGGELGNQPQHF

d_call: -
v_call: TRBV7-9
clone_size: few
j_call: TRBJ2-7
cdr3_nt: TGTGCCAGCAGCTTACCGGGGGACGAGCAGTACTTC
cdr3_aa: CASSLPGDEQYF

d_call: -
v_call: TRBV18
clone_size: -
j_call: TRBJ1-1
cdr3_nt: TGTGCCAGCTCACCATCCACGGTGAACACTGAAGCTTTCTTT
cdr3_aa: CASSPSTVNTEAFF

d_call: -
v_call: TRBV28
clone_size: -
j_call: TRBJ1-5
cdr3_nt: TGTGCCAGCAGTTCTCGTCAGCCCCAGCATTTT
cdr3_aa: CASSSRQPQHF

d_call: TRBD2
v_call: TRBV5-4
clone_size: -
j_call: TRBJ2-7
cdr3_nt: TGTGCCAGCAGCCCATCCCTAGCGGGACCCTACGAGCAGTACTTC
cdr3_aa: CASSPSLAGPYEQYF

d_call: TRBD2
v_call: TRBV7-2
clone_size: -
j_call: TRBJ2-5
cdr3_nt: TGTGCCAGCAGCTTGAGACTAGCTCGAGAGACCCAGTACTTC
cdr3_aa: CASSLRLARETQYF

d_call: -
v_call: TRBV5-1
clone_size: -
j_call: TRBJ1-1
cdr3_nt: TGCGCCAGCAGCTTGCTGGGAGGGAACACTGAAGCTTTCTTT
cdr3_aa: CASSLLGGNTEAFF

d_call: TRBD1
v_call: TRBV7-9
clone_size: few
j_call: TRBJ1-1
cdr3_nt: TGTGCCAGCAGCGATAGGGGGCAGGGTAGTAATTTCTTT
cdr3_aa: CASSDRGQGSNFF

d_call: TRBD1
v_call: TRBV29-1
clone_size: -
j_call: TRBJ1-2
cdr3_nt: TGCAGCGTTGTTCAGGGGGACTATGGCTACACCTTC
cdr3_aa: CSVVQGDYGYTF

d_call: -
v_call: TRBV15
clone_size: -
j_call: TRBJ1-1
cdr3_nt: TGTGCCACCAGCTCACCTCGGGGAATGAACACTGAAGCTTTCTTT
cdr3_aa: CATSSPRGMNTEAFF

d_call: -
v_call: TRBV25-1
clone_size: -
j_call: TRBJ1-2
cdr3_nt: TGTGCCAGCAGCCCCGGGGAATATGGCTACACCTTC
cdr3_aa: CASSPGEYGYTF

d_call: -
v_call: TRBV6-6
clone_size: -
j_call: TRBJ2-2
cdr3_nt: TGTGCCAGCAGGACAACGGGAGCGAACACCGGGGAGCTGTTTTTT
cdr3_aa: CASRTTGANTGELFF

d_call: TRBD2
v_call: TRBV25-1
clone_size: -
j_call: TRBJ2-5
cdr3_nt: TGTGCCAGCAGTGAATGGGCCGGGAGGTCGGAGACCCAGTACTTC
cdr3_aa: CASSEWAGRSETQYF

d_call: TRBD1
v_call: TRBV25-1
clone_size: few
j_call: TRBJ1-2
cdr3_nt: TGTGCCAGCGGGACAGGGGGCTATGGCTACACCTTC
cdr3_aa: CASGTGGYGYTF

d_call: TRBD1
v_call: TRBV2
clone_size: few
j_call: TRBJ2-3
cdr3_nt: TGTGCCAGCATCCGGGACAGGGGGACAGATACGCAGTATTTT
cdr3_aa: CASIRDRGTDTQYF

d_call: TRBD1
v_call: TRBV27
clone_size: -
j_call: TRBJ1-1
cdr3_nt: TGTGCCAGCAGTTTACGGACAGGAGATTTCACTGAAGCTTTCTTT
cdr3_aa: CASSLRTGDFTEAFF

d_call: TRBD1
v_call: TRBV18
clone_size: -
j_call: TRBJ2-7
cdr3_nt: TGTGCCAGCTCACCACGACAGGGAATAACCTACGAGCAGTACTTC
cdr3_aa: CASSPRQGITYEQYF

d_call: TRBD2
v_call: TRBV11-1
clone_size: few
j_call: TRBJ2-1
cdr3_nt: TGTGCCAGCAGCTTTGGACTAGCCCCCAATGAGCAGTTCTTC
cdr3_aa: CASSFGLAPNEQFF

d_call: -
v_call: TRBV28
clone_size: -
j_call: TRBJ2-7
cdr3_nt: TGTGCCAGCAGTTTCGGGGGTGCCAACGAGCAGTACTTC
cdr3_aa: CASSFGGANEQYF

d_call: -
v_call: TRBV4-1
clone_size: few
j_call: TRBJ2-1
cdr3_nt: TGCGCCAGCAGGAAGGGCCCTAGCACATACAATGAGCAGTTCTTC
cdr3_aa: CASRKGPSTYNEQFF

d_call: -
v_call: TRBV19
clone_size: -
j_call: TRBJ2-4
cdr3_nt: TGTGCCAGTAATACAGGGATGGAGGACATTCAGTACTTC
cdr3_aa: CASNTGMEDIQYF

d_call: -
v_call: TRBV7-3
clone_size: few
j_call: TRBJ2-6
cdr3_nt: TGTGCCAGCAGCTTTTTAGCCTCCTCTGGGGCCAACGTCCTGACTTTC
cdr3_aa: CASSFLASSGANVLTF

d_call: TRBD1
v_call: TRBV5-6
clone_size: few
j_call: TRBJ2-7
cdr3_nt: TGTGCCAGCAGCGGACCCGGGACAGGGGACTACGAGCAGTACTTC
cdr3_aa: CASSGPGTGDYEQYF

d_call: TRBD2
v_call: TRBV9
clone_size: -
j_call: TRBJ2-7
cdr3_nt: TGTGCCAGCAGCGTGGACCCCCTAGCGGAGTACGAGCAGTACTTC
cdr3_aa: CASSVDPLAEYEQYF

d_call: TRBD2
v_call: TRBV18
clone_size: -
j_call: TRBJ2-7
cdr3_nt: TGTGCCAGCTCACCCTTCTTAGCGGGAGAGGGCTACGAGCAGTACTTC
cdr3_aa: CASSPFLAGEGYEQYF

d_call: -
v_call: TRBV5-4
clone_size: -
j_call: TRBJ1-2
cdr3_nt: TGTGCCAGCAGCCCGGACCCGGGGGGGGCAGGAGGCTACACCTTC
cdr3_aa: CASSPDPGGAGGYTF

d_call: -
v_call: TRBV5-1
clone_size: few
j_call: TRBJ2-1
cdr3_nt: TGCGCCAGCAGCTTGGCCGACACTAGCTCCTACAATGAGCAGTTCTTC
cdr3_aa: CASSLADTSSYNEQFF

d_call: TRBD2
v_call: TRBV9
clone_size: -
j_call: TRBJ2-1
cdr3_nt: TGTGCCAGCAGCACCCCCCATGGACTAGCGGGAACTTCCTACAATGAGCAGTTCTTC
cdr3_aa: CASSTPHGLAGTSYNEQFF

d_call: TRBD2
v_call: TRBV29-1
clone_size: -
j_call: TRBJ2-1
cdr3_nt: TGCAGCGTCGCGGGACTAGCGGGACGACCCGGCAATGAGCAGTTCTTC
cdr3_aa: CSVAGLAGRPGNEQFF

d_call: -
v_call: TRBV5-6
clone_size: -
j_call: TRBJ1-3
cdr3_nt: TGTGCCAGCAGCCTACCGCGGTGGAGGGAGACTGGAAACACCATATATTTT
cdr3_aa: CASSLPRWRETGNTIYF

d_call: -
v_call: TRBV6-5
clone_size: few
j_call: TRBJ1-2
cdr3_nt: TGTGCCAGCAGTAAATCCGGGAACTATGGCTACACCTTC
cdr3_aa: CASSKSGNYGYTF

d_call: -
v_call: TRBV19
clone_size: few
j_call: TRBJ1-1
cdr3_nt: TGTGCCAGAACAGGGTCGGGCGAAGCTTTCTTT
cdr3_aa: CARTGSGEAFF

d_call: -
v_call: TRBV19
clone_size: few
j_call: TRBJ1-2
cdr3_nt: TGTGCCAGTAGCCGACAGTACCTAAAGGACTACACCTTC
cdr3_aa: CASSRQYLKDYTF

d_call: TRBD2
v_call: TRBV29-1
clone_size: few
j_call: TRBJ2-5
cdr3_nt: TGCAGCGTGCGAACTAGCGGGAGGGCCATTTTTTTGGAGACCCAGTACTTC
cdr3_aa: CSVRTSGRAIFLETQYF

d_call: -
v_call: TRBV14
clone_size: -
j_call: TRBJ2-5
cdr3_nt: TGTGCCAGCAGCCATCAACTCGGGAGACTACGGGGCGAGACCCAGTACTTC
cdr3_aa: CASSHQLGRLRGETQYF

d_call: TRBD2
v_call: TRBV6-5
clone_size: few
j_call: TRBJ2-1
cdr3_nt: TGTGCCAGCAGTTACTTGAGGCCAGCGGGAGGATGGGAGCAGTTCTTC
cdr3_aa: CASSYLRPAGGWEQFF

d_call: -
v_call: TRBV2
clone_size: -
j_call: TRBJ2-2
cdr3_nt: TGTGCCAGCCAAACTCCCGGTGGCGGGGAGCTGTTTTTT
cdr3_aa: CASQTPGGGELFF

d_call: -
v_call: TRBV29-1
clone_size: -
j_call: TRBJ2-1
cdr3_nt: TGCAGCGTGGGGCAGGGTGAGCAGTTCTTC
cdr3_aa: CSVGQGEQFF

d_call: -
v_call: TRBV6-1
clone_size: -
j_call: TRBJ1-5
cdr3_nt: TGTGCCAGCAGGCCAGACTATCAGCCCCAGCATTTT
cdr3_aa: CASRPDYQPQHF

d_call: TRBD2
v_call: TRBV9
clone_size: few
j_call: TRBJ2-7
cdr3_nt: TGTGCCAGCAGCATAGGTGGACTAGCCTCCGAGCAGTACTTC
cdr3_aa: CASSIGGLASEQYF

d_call: TRBD1
v_call: TRBV29-1
clone_size: -
j_call: TRBJ2-5
cdr3_nt: TGCAGCGTCTCCCAGGGGGACGAGACCCAGTACTTC
cdr3_aa: CSVSQGDETQYF

d_call: -
v_call: TRBV2
clone_size: -
j_call: TRBJ2-1
cdr3_nt: TGTGCCAGCAGTGAATTGGCAGGGGGGTACAATGAGCAGTTCTTC
cdr3_aa: CASSELAGGYNEQFF

d_call: -
v_call: TRBV20-1
clone_size: few
j_call: TRBJ1-1
cdr3_nt: TGCAGTGGGGGAGCTGAAGCTTTCTTT
cdr3_aa: CSGGAEAFF

d_call: TRBD1
v_call: TRBV18
clone_size: -
j_call: TRBJ1-1
cdr3_nt: TGTGCCAGCTCCTACAGGGGGCTGGACACTGAAGCTTTCTTT
cdr3_aa: CASSYRGLDTEAFF

d_call: -
v_call: TRBV4-1
clone_size: -
j_call: TRBJ2-1
cdr3_nt: TGCGCCAGCAGCCAAGCACGACTACCGACCTACAATGAGCAGTTCTTC
cdr3_aa: CASSQARLPTYNEQFF

d_call: -
v_call: TRBV9
clone_size: -
j_call: TRBJ2-1
cdr3_nt: TGTGCCAGCAGCGTAGAGGGGGAAGGTCCTTACAATGAGCAGTTCTTC
cdr3_aa: CASSVEGEGPYNEQFF

d_call: -
v_call: TRBV19
clone_size: -
j_call: TRBJ2-6
cdr3_nt: TGTGCCAGTACCGTCTCTGGGGCCAACGTCCTGACTTTC
cdr3_aa: CASTVSGANVLTF

d_call: TRBD1
v_call: TRBV28
clone_size: -
j_call: TRBJ2-4
cdr3_nt: TGTGCCAGCAGCTCGGCACAGGGGAATTCGAACATTCAGTACTTC
cdr3_aa: CASSSAQGNSNIQYF

d_call: TRBD2
v_call: TRBV30
clone_size: -
j_call: TRBJ2-1
cdr3_nt: TGTGCCTGGAGTTCCTGGGGAACTAGCGGGAGCTCCTACAATGAGCAGTTCTTC
cdr3_aa: CAWSSWGTSGSSYNEQFF

d_call: -
v_call: TRBV2
clone_size: few
j_call: TRBJ1-5
cdr3_nt: TGTGCCAGCCAACCTAGCGGGATACGCAATCAGCCCCAGCATTTT
cdr3_aa: CASQPSGIRNQPQHF

d_call: -
v_call: TRBV5-1
clone_size: -
j_call: TRBJ2-1
cdr3_nt: TGCGCCAGCAGCCAAAACAATGAGCAGTTCTTC
cdr3_aa: CASSQNNEQFF